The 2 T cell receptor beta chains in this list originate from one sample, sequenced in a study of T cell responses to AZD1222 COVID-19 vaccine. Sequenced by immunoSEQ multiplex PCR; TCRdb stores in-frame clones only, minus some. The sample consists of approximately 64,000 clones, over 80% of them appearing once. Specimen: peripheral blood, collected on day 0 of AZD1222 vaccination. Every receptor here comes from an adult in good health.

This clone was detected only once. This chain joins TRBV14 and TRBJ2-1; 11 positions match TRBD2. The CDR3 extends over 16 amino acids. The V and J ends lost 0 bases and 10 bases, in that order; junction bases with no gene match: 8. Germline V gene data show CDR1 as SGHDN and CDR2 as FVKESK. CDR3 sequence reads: CASSQDYWGLAAEQFF. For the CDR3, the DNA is TGTGCCAGCAGCCAAGATTATTGGGGACTAGCGGCAGAGCAGTTCTTC.

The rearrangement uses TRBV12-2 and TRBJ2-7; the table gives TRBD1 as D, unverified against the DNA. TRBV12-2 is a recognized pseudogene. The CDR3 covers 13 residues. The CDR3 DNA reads TGTGCAAGTCGCTTAGACAACTCCTACGAGCAGTACTTC. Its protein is CASRLDNSYEQYF.